This T cell receptor beta chain was recovered during a study of blood T cell repertoires in COVID-19. Overall study context: Samples came from the United States, Italy and Spain, spanning acute and convalescent COVID-19.

Here immunoSEQ multiplex PCR was the method, and the copy in TCRdb shows in-frame clones only, minus some. Here the sample spans under 500,000 clones, around 89% being singletons. This clone was observed a single time. V trimming: 1 base; J trimming: 4 bases; junction bases outside the gene matches: 8. The CDR3 consists of 16 residues. Germline CDR1 and CDR2: SGHVS and FNYEAQ. Material: peripheral blood. The chain is built from TRBV7-6 and TRBJ1-1; 8 bases are shared with TRBD1. The source of this sequence is a woman in her thirties with acute or convalescent COVID-19. CDR3 bases: TGTGCCAGCAGCTTAGACGCAGGGGGCCCAGGCACTGAAGCTTTCTTT. Its translation: CASSLDAGGPGTEAFF.